The 9 T cell receptor beta chains below come from one sample, sequenced in a study of T cells after yellow fever vaccination. TCRdb recomputed calls from the 5' RACE reads with MiXCR, one row per CDR3 protein. The repertoire holds around 250,000 distinct CDR3 sequences, with about 5% as singletons. The sequencing used CD4+ T cells sorted from PBMCs, collected on the day of the yellow fever booster vaccination. The receptors originated from a man aged 18 to 35 who received the YFV17D yellow fever vaccine.

This clonotype has just a few counts. V gene TRBV12-3 or TRBV12-4 combines with J gene TRBJ2-7, with D possibly being TRBD1 (5 bases). V was clipped by 5 bases and J by 4 bases, with 12 bases between them. This CDR3 is 13 amino acids long. CDR3 bases: TGTGCCAGCAGTCCGTCGACAGAGTACGAGCAGTACTTC. As protein: CASSPSTEYEQYF.

A few counts support this clonotype. CDR3 in DNA: TGCAGTGTTAAGGACAGGGTAGGTCAGCCCCAGCATTTT. Translation: CSVKDRVGQPQHF. The chain has TRBV20-1 and TRBJ1-5, with 8 bases that match TRBD1. There are 13 residues in the CDR3. Germline V gene sequence: CDR1 DFQATT, CDR2 SNEGSKA (reference sequence). J was trimmed by 6 bases and V by 7 bases; bases with no gene match: 8.

This clonotype turned up a few times. The chain links TRBV7-3 to TRBJ1-3; D not resolved. Germline V gene lookup returns CDR1 SGHTA and CDR2 FQGTGA. The CDR3 is made up of 13 amino acids. Trimming pared 4 bases from V and 2 bases from J, leaving 6 bases between. The CDR3 nucleotides are TGTGCCAGCAGCTACACGACTGGAAACACCATATATTTT. Translating it yields CASSYTTGNTIYF.

The chain has TRBV15 and TRBJ1-4, with 8 bases fitting TRBD1. The CDR3 has 16 amino acids. The V gene's germline CDR1 is LNHNV and CDR2 YYDKDF (reference sequence). V was pared by 2 bases and J by 3 bases, with 5 bases of the junction left unmatched. CDR3 in amino acids: CATSRQGAVSNEKLFF. The CDR3 DNA reads as TGTGCCACCAGCAGACAGGGGGCTGTCTCTAATGAAAAACTGTTTTTT.

This clonotype was counted many times. The chain uses TRBV5-1 and TRBJ2-1; D assignment may be TRBD1 or TRBD2 (6 bases each). This CDR3 is 15 amino acids long. Between the trimmed V and J ends, which lost 4 bases and 6 bases, there was a span of 17 bases. Germline V CDR1 and CDR2: SGHRS, YFSETQ. As DNA, the CDR3 is TGCGCCAGCAGCCCGGAGGGGCCAGGGGTCAATGAGCAGTTCTTC. This codes for CASSPEGPGVNEQFF.

In this sample, this clonotype turned up many times. V gene TRBV7-2 combines with J gene TRBJ2-5; D remains unclear. The germline V gene has CDR1 SGHTA and CDR2 FQGNSA. V lost 5 bases and J lost 5, with 21 bases in between. The CDR3 length is 16 residues. The CDR3 nucleotides are TGTGCCAGCAGCCCCAAGGCGGCCCACGCCACGGAGACCCAGTACTTC. It yields the protein CASSPKAAHATETQYF.

This clonotype has just a few counts. The rearrangement uses TRBV20-1 and TRBJ1-1; unclear D gene. The CDR3 consists of 14 residues. The germline V gene has CDR1 DFQATT and CDR2 SNEGSKA (reference sequence). Trimming shortened V by 1 base and J by 0 bases, and 9 bases separated the two germline ends. The CDR3 nucleotides read TGCAGTGCTAGAGTGGCAGGAATGAACACTGAAGCTTTCTTT. It codes for CSARVAGMNTEAFF.

This clonotype was picked up many times. V gene TRBV5-1 combines with J gene TRBJ2-3, with D perhaps TRBD2 (6 bases). The CDR3 is 15 residues long. V was clipped by 0 bases and J by 0 bases, with 8 bases between them. Germline V CDR1 and CDR2: SGHRS, YFSETQ. CDR3: CASSLGGTSTDTQYF. The CDR3 nucleotides are TGCGCCAGCAGCTTGGGTGGGACTAGCACAGATACGCAGTATTTT.

This clonotype has just a few counts. This rearrangement joins TRBV7-9 to TRBJ1-1; possible D gene TRBD1, 5 bases. The CDR3 length is 14 residues. V lost 4 bases and J 0 bases, leaving 9 bases between the germline ends. The V gene's germline CDR1 is SEHNR and CDR2 FQNEAQ (reference sequence). The CDR3 protein is CASSYWGMNTEAFF. CDR3 DNA sequence: TGTGCCAGCAGCTACTGGGGCATGAACACTGAAGCTTTCTTT.